The T cell receptor (beta chain) described here comes from a study of CD8+ T cells in alopecia areata. Study-level background: The drug, oral tofacitinib, was given to treated patients at 5 to 10 mg twice daily.

Reverse transcribed after extraction, RNA yielded cDNA as the sequencing template. The assay was immunoSEQ multiplex PCR, and TCRdb's table has in-frame clones only and misses some. Of about 190,000 clones listed, roughly three fifths are singletons. The CDR3 consists of 16 residues. Germline V lookup: CDR1 MNHEY, CDR2 SVGAGI. Unmatched junction bases numbered 5, after V lost 2 bases and J lost 3 bases. The treatment was: oral pan-JAK inhibitor, 5-10 mg twice daily. In regard to this clone: What it binds is not known.

Study observations and caveats: Scalp clonality, along with expanded CD8+ clones among the top 100, was significantly decreased by tofacitinib. There were many expanded lesional clones persisting in scalp and blood during tofacitinib. Because of a solitary nonresponder, the connection of baseline CD8+ expansion to response stays uncertain.

The sequencing here drew on CD4+ T cells sorted from blood, taken around week 50, from a patient treated with tofacitinib. The chain joins TRBV6-5 to TRBJ2-2, with 8 nucleotides matching TRBD2. This clonotype originated in a human donor with alopecia areata. The CDR3 nucleotides are TGTGCCAGCAGTTACGCGAGCGGGGGACACACCGGGGAGCTGTTTTTT. This codes for CASSYASGGHTGELFF.